These 9 T cell receptor beta chains came from one sample sequenced in a study of spatial heterogeneity in lung cancer. In TCRdb, the 5' RACE reads were re-called with MiXCR into one record per CDR3 protein. There are 5,000 to 5,500 distinct CDR3 sequences in the sample; 6.5% to 7.5% occur only once, and 45% lies in the top ten. Study-level points and caveats: One measure, the expanded intratumoral alpha and beta TCR count, tracked tumor mutation counts.

Time point meaning: sample taken at primary tumor resection. Antigens of these TCRs are unknown. Material: lung tumor tissue, obtained at surgery. Receptors were obtained from a male donor with early-stage non-small cell lung cancer.

This clonotype came up a few times. The V call is TRBV15, the J call TRBJ2-7, with 8 nucleotides matching TRBD1. The CDR3 extends over 15 amino acids. J gave up 7 bases and V 0 bases, and 8 bases lay outside the gene matches. CDR1 LNHNV and CDR2 YYDKDF come from the germline V gene (reference sequence). The CDR3 DNA sequence: TGTGCCACCAGCAGAGATCTCGGACAGGGTGAAGAGCAGTACTTC. It encodes CATSRDLGQGEEQYF.

This clonotype is medium-sized within its sample. The rearrangement uses TRBV11-1 and TRBJ1-1; D remains unclear. The CDR3 extends over 12 amino acids. V gave up 5 bases and J gave up 1 base, with 5 bases separating them. Germline loops: CDR1 SGHAT, CDR2 FQDESV (reference sequence). The CDR3 DNA follows: TGTGCCAGCAGCATGGGGAACACTGAAGCTTTCTTT. Its translation: CASSMGNTEAFF. Using reference TRBV11-1 and TRBJ1-1 for the parts outside the CDR3, the full variable domain is EAEVAQSPRYKITEKSQAVAFWCDPISGHATLYWYRQILGQGPELLVQFQDESVVDDSQLPKDRFSAERLKGVDSTLKIQPAELGDSAMYLCASSMGNTEAFFGQGTRLTVV.

This clonotype was seen at least ten times. The genes are TRBV6-5 and TRBJ2-3; D may be TRBD1 (6 bases). Germline CDR1 reads MNHEY; CDR2 reads SVGAGI. Trimming removed 6 bases from V and 2 bases from J, with 15 bases in between. The CDR3 runs to 15 residues. In DNA, the CDR3 is TGTGCCAGCAGCATAGGGGGAAGTAACACAGATACGCAGTATTTT. Translated, it gives CASSIGGSNTDTQYF.

This clonotype appeared many times. The V call is TRBV18, the J call TRBJ1-1; D call uncertain. The ends were cut back, 1 base at V and 0 bases at J, with 6 bases in the middle. Looked up from germline, CDR1 is KGHSH and CDR2 is LQKENI. This CDR3 has 14 residues. The chain's CDR3 is CASSPRRLNTEAFF. The CDR3 nucleotides read TGTGCCAGCTCACCACGACGGTTGAACACTGAAGCTTTCTTT.

Many counts were recorded for this clonotype. The V gene is TRBV28, the J gene TRBJ2-1, with 8 bases matching TRBD2. This CDR3 is 16 amino acids long. CDR1 MDHEN and CDR2 SYDVKM come from the germline V gene. J gave up 0 bases and V 6 bases, and 7 bases lay outside the gene matches. The CDR3 region has the DNA TGTGCCAGCAGGGGAGCGGGAGCGATCTCCTACAATGAGCAGTTCTTC. This codes for CASRGAGAISYNEQFF.

This clonotype has a count of ten or more. This chain uses TRBV7-9 with TRBJ2-1; D is unresolved. Germline V gives CDR1 SEHNR, CDR2 FQNEAQ (reference sequence). Trimming removed 5 bases at V and 10 bases at J, with 9 bases between. The CDR3 is 11 amino acids. CDR3 residues: CASSRLGEQFF. The CDR3 nucleotides are TGTGCCAGCAGCCGATTGGGAGAGCAGTTCTTC.

The V and J genes are TRBV7-8 and TRBJ2-5, with D unclear. CDR1 is SGHVS and CDR2 is FQNEAQ in the germline V gene. V was clipped by 5 bases and J by 3 bases, with 19 bases between them. The CDR3 is 16 residues long. The CDR3 sequence is CASSKGSGLIKETQYF. CDR3 in DNA: TGTGCCAGCAGCAAAGGTTCCGGGCTTATAAAAGAGACCCAGTACTTC.

This clonotype turned up a few times. CDR3 residues: CASRATANNEQFF. The CDR3 DNA reads TGTGCCAGCAGGGCGACAGCAAACAATGAGCAGTTCTTC. The chain combines TRBV7-2 with TRBJ2-1; D might be TRBD1 (5 bases). Germline CDR1 is SGHTA and CDR2 is FQGNSA. The ends were cut back, 6 bases at V and 5 bases at J, with 11 bases in the middle. The CDR3 sequence is 13 residues long.

This clonotype was detected ten times or more. The rearrangement joins TRBV5-1 to TRBJ2-7; a possible D gene is TRBD1 (6 bases). Germline lookup yields CDR1 SGHRS and CDR2 YFSETQ. With 5 bases removed from V and 3 bases from J, the gap between germline ends came to 12 bases. The CDR3 sequence is 13 residues long. The CDR3 nucleotides are TGCGCCAGCAGACAGGGCAGGGGCTACGAGCAGTACTTC. It yields the protein CASRQGRGYEQYF.